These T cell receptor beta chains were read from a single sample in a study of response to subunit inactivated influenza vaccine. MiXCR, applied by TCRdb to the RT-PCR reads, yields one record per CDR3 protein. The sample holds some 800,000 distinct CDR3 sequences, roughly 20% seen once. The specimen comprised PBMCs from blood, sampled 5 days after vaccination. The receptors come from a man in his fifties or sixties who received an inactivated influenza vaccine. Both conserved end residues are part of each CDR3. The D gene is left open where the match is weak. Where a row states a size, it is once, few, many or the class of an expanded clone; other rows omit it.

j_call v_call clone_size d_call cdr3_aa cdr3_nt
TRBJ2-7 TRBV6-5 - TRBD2 CASSYSRGLAGSYEQYF TGTGCCAGCAGTTACTCGAGGGGACTAGCGGGGTCCTACGAGCAGTACTTC
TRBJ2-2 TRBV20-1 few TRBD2 CSARERERNTGELFF TGCAGTGCTAGGGAGCGGGAGCGTAACACCGGGGAGCTGTTTTTT
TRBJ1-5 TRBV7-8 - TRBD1 CASSLLSGQTEQPQHF TGTGCCAGCAGCTTGCTGTCGGGACAGACGGAACAGCCCCAGCATTTT
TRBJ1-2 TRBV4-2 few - CASSQDQGGLGYTF TGTGCCAGCAGCCAAGATCAAGGAGGGTTGGGCTACACCTTC
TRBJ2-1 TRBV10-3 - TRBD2 CAITSTSGAYNEQFF TGTGCCATCACCTCTACTAGCGGAGCCTACAATGAGCAGTTCTTC
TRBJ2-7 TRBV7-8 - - CASSLGFSGSYEQYF TGTGCCAGCAGCTTAGGATTTTCGGGTTCCTACGAGCAGTACTTC
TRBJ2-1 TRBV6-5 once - CASSLPASNEQFF TGTGCCAGCAGTCTACCAGCATCGAATGAGCAGTTCTTC
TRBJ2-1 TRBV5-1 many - CASSDRSSYNEQFF TGTGCCAGCAGCGACAGGAGCTCCTACAATGAGCAGTTCTTC
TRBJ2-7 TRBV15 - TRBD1 CATSTLQGEVYEQYF TGTGCCACCAGCACATTACAGGGGGAAGTCTACGAGCAGTACTTC
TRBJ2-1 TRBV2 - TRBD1 CASTPRRDRGYNEQFF TGTGCCAGCACTCCACGTCGGGACAGGGGGTACAATGAGCAGTTCTTC
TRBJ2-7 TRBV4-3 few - CASPYRWWQAPDPYEQYF TGCGCCAGCCCGTATCGTTGGTGGCAGGCACCTGATCCATACGAGCAGTACTTC
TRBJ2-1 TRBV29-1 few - CSVELRTTYNEQFF TGCAGCGTTGAACTCCGAACAACCTACAATGAGCAGTTCTTC
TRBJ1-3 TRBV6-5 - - CASLGAGNTIYF TGTGCCAGTCTGGGTGCGGGAAACACCATATATTTT
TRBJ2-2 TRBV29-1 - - CSGGFGAQGLFF TGCAGCGGAGGCTTTGGGGCTCAGGGGCTGTTTTTT
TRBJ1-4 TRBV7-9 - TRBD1 CASSPGQLNEKLFF TGTGCCAGCAGCCCGGGACAGCTTAATGAAAAACTGTTTTTT
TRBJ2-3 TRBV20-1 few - CSARETAASTDTQYF TGCAGTGCTAGAGAGACAGCCGCTAGCACAGATACGCAGTATTTT
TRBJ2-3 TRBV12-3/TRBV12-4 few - CASSLGYADTQYF TGTGCCAGCAGTTTGGGGTATGCAGATACGCAGTATTTT
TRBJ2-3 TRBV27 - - CASSLQSHFSTDTQYF TGTGCCAGCAGTTTACAATCCCACTTCAGCACAGATACGCAGTATTTT
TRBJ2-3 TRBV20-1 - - CSARVGLGGLDTQYF TGCAGTGCTAGAGTCGGACTAGGGGGTTTAGATACGCAGTATTTT
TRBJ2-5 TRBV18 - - CASSPVRGSFWETQYF TGTGCCAGCTCACCGGTCAGGGGCAGCTTCTGGGAGACCCAGTACTTC
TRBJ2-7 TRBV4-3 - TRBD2 CASSQERMAAGRHEQYF TGCGCCAGCAGCCAAGAAAGGATGGCCGCCGGGAGGCACGAGCAGTACTTC
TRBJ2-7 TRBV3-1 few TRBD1 CASTLGTGRSEQYF TGTGCCAGCACCCTTGGGACAGGGCGCTCCGAGCAGTACTTC
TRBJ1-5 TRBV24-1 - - CTKGQPQHF TGTACCAAGGGTCAGCCCCAGCATTTT
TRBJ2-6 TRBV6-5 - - CASSSFRVSGANVLTF TGTGCCAGCAGTTCTTTCAGGGTGTCTGGGGCCAACGTCCTGACTTTC
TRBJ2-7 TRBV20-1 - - CSARSGPGEQYF TGCAGTGCTAGATCGGGGCCGGGGGAGCAGTACTTC
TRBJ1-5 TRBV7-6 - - CASSPSAGQAGQPQHF TGTGCCAGCAGTCCCTCTGCGGGGCAGGCAGGGCAGCCCCAGCATTTT
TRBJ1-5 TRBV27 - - CASSRGQYNQPQHF TGTGCCAGCAGTCGTGGACAGTACAATCAGCCCCAGCATTTT
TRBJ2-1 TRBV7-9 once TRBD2 CASSSGTASGSGDEQFF TGTGCCAGCAGCTCTGGAACCGCTAGCGGGAGTGGAGATGAGCAGTTCTTC
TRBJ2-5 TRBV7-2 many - CASSKIYSPDQETQYF TGTGCCAGCAGCAAAATCTACTCCCCGGACCAAGAGACCCAGTACTTC
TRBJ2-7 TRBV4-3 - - CASSQEVYSYEQYF TGCGCCAGCAGCCAAGAGGTGTACTCCTACGAGCAGTACTTC
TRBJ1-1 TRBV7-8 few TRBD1 CASSLVWTGVPTEAFF TGTGCCAGCAGCTTAGTTTGGACAGGGGTTCCCACTGAAGCTTTCTTT
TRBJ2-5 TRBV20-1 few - CSAPKGGEETQYF TGCAGTGCTCCAAAGGGGGGGGAAGAGACCCAGTACTTC
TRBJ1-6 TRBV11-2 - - CASSLDKPGTYNSPLHF TGTGCCAGCAGCTTAGATAAACCTGGGACCTATAATTCACCCCTCCACTTT
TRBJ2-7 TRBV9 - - CASSVDLGLEQYF TGTGCCAGCAGCGTAGATCTGGGGCTTGAGCAGTACTTC
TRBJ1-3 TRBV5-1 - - CASSLDRPRRNTIYF TGCGCCAGCAGCTTGGACCGACCGCGTCGAAACACCATATATTTT
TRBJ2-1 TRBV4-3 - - CASSQESISLSYNEQFF TGCGCCAGCAGCCAAGAAAGTATTAGCCTCTCCTACAATGAGCAGTTCTTC
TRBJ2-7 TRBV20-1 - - CCAWEYEQYF TGCTGTGCGTGGGAGTACGAGCAGTACTTC
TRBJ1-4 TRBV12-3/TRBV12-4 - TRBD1 CASTISGGYEKLFF TGTGCCAGCACTATCTCAGGGGGCTATGAAAAACTGTTTTTT
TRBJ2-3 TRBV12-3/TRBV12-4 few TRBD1 CASGKTGARTDTQYF TGTGCCAGCGGGAAAACAGGGGCCAGGACAGATACGCAGTATTTT
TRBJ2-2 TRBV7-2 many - CASRSFGGANTGELFF TGTGCCAGCAGATCATTCGGCGGAGCGAACACCGGGGAGCTGTTTTTT
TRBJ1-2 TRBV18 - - CASSPPEGKPRYGYTF TGTGCCAGCTCACCACCGGAGGGGAAGCCTAGGTATGGCTACACCTTC
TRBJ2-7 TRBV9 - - CASSKRQNPYEQYF TGTGCCAGCAGCAAACGACAGAACCCCTACGAGCAGTACTTC
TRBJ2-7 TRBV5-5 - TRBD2 CASSRGGSVKSYEQYF TGTGCCAGCAGCCGGGGGGGTAGCGTAAAATCCTACGAGCAGTACTTC
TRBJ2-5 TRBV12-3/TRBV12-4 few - CASSFDSGETQYF TGTGCCAGCAGTTTTGATAGTGGAGAGACCCAGTACTTC
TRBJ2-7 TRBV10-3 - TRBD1 CAISDSRPGQSYEQYF TGTGCCATCAGTGATTCACGGCCGGGACAGTCCTACGAGCAGTACTTC
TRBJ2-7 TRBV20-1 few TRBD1 CSADIGQGYDEQYF TGCAGTGCTGATATAGGACAGGGGTATGACGAGCAGTACTTC
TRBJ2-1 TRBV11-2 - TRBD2 CASSLFARGVVSSYNEQFF TGTGCCAGCAGCTTATTCGCGCGGGGGGTAGTTAGCTCCTACAATGAGCAGTTCTTC
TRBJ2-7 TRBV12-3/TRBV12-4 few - CASRPQGLGEQYF TGTGCCAGCAGACCCCAGGGATTAGGCGAGCAGTACTTC
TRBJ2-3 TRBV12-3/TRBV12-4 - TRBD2 CASSASGRDSTDTQYF TGTGCCAGCAGCGCTAGCGGGAGAGATAGCACAGATACGCAGTATTTT
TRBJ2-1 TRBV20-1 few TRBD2 CSARRREGHNEQFF TGCAGTGCTAGAAGGCGGGAGGGCCACAATGAGCAGTTCTTC
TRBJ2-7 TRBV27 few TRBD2 CASRRWTSDSYEQYF TGTGCCAGCAGGCGATGGACTAGCGATTCCTACGAGCAGTACTTC
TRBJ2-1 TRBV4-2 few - CASSQEGRPSYNEQFF TGTGCCAGCAGCCAAGAAGGTAGGCCTAGCTACAATGAGCAGTTCTTC
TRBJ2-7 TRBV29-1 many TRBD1 CSVEDQGTGIYEQYF TGCAGCGTTGAAGATCAGGGGACAGGGATCTACGAGCAGTACTTC
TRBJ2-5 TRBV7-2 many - CASSSDSRPETQYF TGTGCCAGCAGCTCCGACAGCCGTCCAGAGACCCAGTACTTC
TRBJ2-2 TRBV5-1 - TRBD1 CASSLAGQRGGELFF TGCGCCAGCAGCTTGGCGGGACAGCGAGGCGGGGAGCTGTTTTTT
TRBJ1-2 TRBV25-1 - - CASSEGDLNGYTF TGTGCCAGCAGCGAGGGGGACCTCAATGGCTACACCTTC